This T cell receptor beta chain was captured in a study of blood T cell repertoires in COVID-19. This CDR3 spans 14 amino acids. V was clipped by 5 bases and J by 5 bases; unmatched bases: 6. Per germline, CDR1 SNHLY and CDR2 FYNNEI. Assay used: immunoSEQ multiplex PCR; TCRdb lists only in-frame clones, some missing. The sample contains 250,000 or so clones, around 90% of which appear only once. This clone has a handful of counts. The chain recombines TRBV2 with TRBJ1-5; 7 bases are shared with TRBD1. This receptor was taken from a human donor in a cohort exposed to, infected with or recovered from COVID-19 (not recorded which). The donor label of this sample is uncertain. Material for sequencing was PBMCs or T cells enriched from blood (not recorded which). The CDR3 here is CASSPQGTYQPQHF. The CDR3 DNA sequence: TGTGCCAGCAGTCCACAGGGGACCTATCAGCCCCAGCATTTT.